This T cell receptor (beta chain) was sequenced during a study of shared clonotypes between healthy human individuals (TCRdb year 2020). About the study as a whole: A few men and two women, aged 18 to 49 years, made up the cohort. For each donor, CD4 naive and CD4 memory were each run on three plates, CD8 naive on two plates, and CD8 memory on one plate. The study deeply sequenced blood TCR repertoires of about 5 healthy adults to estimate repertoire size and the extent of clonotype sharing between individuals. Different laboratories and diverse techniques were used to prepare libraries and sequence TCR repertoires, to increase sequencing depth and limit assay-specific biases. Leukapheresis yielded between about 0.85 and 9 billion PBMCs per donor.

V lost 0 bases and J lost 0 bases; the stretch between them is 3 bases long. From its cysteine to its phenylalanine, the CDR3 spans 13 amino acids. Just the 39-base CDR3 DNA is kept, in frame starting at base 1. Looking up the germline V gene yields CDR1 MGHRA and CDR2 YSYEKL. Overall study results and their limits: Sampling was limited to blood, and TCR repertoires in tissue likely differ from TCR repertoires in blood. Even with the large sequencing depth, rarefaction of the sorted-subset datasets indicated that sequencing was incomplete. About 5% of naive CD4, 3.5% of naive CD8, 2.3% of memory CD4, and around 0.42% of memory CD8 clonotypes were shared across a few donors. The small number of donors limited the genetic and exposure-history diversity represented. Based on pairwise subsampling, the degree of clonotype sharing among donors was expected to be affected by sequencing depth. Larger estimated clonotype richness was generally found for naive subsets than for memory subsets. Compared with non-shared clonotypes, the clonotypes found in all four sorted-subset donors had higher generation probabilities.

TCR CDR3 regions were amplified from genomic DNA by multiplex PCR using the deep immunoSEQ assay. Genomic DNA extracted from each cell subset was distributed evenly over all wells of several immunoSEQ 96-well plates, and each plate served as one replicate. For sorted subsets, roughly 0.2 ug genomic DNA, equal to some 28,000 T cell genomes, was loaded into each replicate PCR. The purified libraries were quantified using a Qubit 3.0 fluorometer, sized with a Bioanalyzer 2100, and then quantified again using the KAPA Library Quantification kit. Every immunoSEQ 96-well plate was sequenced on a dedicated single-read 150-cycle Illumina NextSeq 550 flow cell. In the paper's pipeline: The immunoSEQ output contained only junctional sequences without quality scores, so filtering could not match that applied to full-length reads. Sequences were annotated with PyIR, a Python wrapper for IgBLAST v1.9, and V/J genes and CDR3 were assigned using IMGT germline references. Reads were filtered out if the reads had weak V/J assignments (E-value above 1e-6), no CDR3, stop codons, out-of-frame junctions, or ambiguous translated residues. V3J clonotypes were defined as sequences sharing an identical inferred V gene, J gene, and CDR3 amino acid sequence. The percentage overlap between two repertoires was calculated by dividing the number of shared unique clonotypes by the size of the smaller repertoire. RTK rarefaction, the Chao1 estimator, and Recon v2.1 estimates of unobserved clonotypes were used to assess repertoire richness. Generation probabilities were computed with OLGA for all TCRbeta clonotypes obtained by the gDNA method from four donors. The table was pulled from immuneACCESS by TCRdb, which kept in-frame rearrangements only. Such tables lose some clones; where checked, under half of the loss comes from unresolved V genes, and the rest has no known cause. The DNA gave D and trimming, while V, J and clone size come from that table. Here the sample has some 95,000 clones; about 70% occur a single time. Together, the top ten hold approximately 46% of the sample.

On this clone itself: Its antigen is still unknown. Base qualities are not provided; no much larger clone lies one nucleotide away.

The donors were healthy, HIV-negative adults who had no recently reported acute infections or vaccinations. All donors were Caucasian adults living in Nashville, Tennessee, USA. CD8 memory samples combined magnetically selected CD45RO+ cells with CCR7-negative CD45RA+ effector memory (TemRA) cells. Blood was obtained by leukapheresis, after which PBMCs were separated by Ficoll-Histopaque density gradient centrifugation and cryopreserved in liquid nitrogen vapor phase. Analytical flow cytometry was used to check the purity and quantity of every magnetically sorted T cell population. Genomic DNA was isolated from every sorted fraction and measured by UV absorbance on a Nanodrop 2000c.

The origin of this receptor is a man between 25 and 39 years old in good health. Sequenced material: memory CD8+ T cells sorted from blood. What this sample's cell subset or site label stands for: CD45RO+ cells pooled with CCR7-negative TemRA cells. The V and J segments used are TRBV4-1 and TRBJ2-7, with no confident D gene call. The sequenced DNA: TGCGCCAGCAGCCAAGAGGTCTCCTACGAGCAGTACTTC. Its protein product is CASSQEVSYEQYF.